This record looks at one T cell receptor beta chain sequence and its context. Its antigen remains unknown. The entry originates in a study of cytomegalovirus exposure and HLA in healthy donors. General study findings and limits: Sequencing artifact likely explains a cluster of highly shared sequence variants. Productive rates of about 87% or about 30% were seen for most TCR beta V segments in an earlier analysis.

Primers included in the PCR were 60 Vbeta and 13 Jbeta primers. The repertoire was sequenced with immunoSEQ multiplex PCR; TCRdb's copy has only in-frame clones and lacks some. The table lists roughly 100,000 clones, under 65% of them singletons. The CDR3 has 16 residues. Trimming removed 3 bases from V and 4 bases from J; junction bases left unmatched: 9. Per the germline V gene, CDR1 is MDHEN and CDR2 is SYDVKM. The chain is built from TRBV28 and TRBJ2-3, with 8 bases identical to TRBD2. This clonotype originated in a man in his sixties in good health and CMV-seronegative. Material for sequencing was PBMCs. DNA of the CDR3: TGTGCCAGCAGTTTCCCTCGGGGGGGCGTCGCAGATACGCAGTATTTT. Translating gives CASSFPRGGVADTQYF.